Below are 32 T cell receptor beta chains sequenced from a single sample in a study of cytomegalovirus exposure and HLA in healthy donors. In the PCR, 60 Vbeta and 13 Jbeta primers were used. TCRdb's copy holds only in-frame clones and misses some; the assay was immunoSEQ multiplex PCR. In the table there are 200,000 or so clones, 75% to 85% of which are singletons. What was sequenced was PBMCs. These receptors all stem from a woman between 18 and 30 years old in good health and CMV-seropositive.

V is TRBV7-8 and J is TRBJ1-4; D is perhaps TRBD1 (5 bases). CDR1 and CDR2 from the germline V gene are SGHVS and FQNEAQ. V lost 5 bases and J lost 0, with 13 bases in between. The CDR3 runs 16 residues. CDR3 sequence reads: CASSPRGNPTNEKLFF. For the CDR3, the DNA is TGTGCCAGCAGCCCACGGGGGAATCCAACTAATGAAAAACTGTTTTTT.

The chain carries TRBV7-9 and TRBJ1-4, with a possible D match to TRBD1 (6 bases). The CDR3 has 14 residues. Germline V gene sequence: CDR1 SEHNR, CDR2 FQNEAQ (reference sequence). Trimming cost V 3 bases and J 3 bases, with 8 bases left between them. CDR3 region: CASSLAGANEKLFF. The CDR3 DNA reads TGTGCCAGCAGCTTGGCAGGGGCTAATGAAAAACTGTTTTTT.

As regards this clone: At one end, the junction sequence differs from germline, possibly due to a read error. The CDR3 coding sequence is TGTGCTAGCAGCCCGGGGACAGGAGGGACCCAGTACTTC. This translates into CASSPGTGGTQYF. The rearrangement uses TRBV7-7 and TRBJ2-5; TRBD1 agrees at 8 bases. The CDR3 runs 13 residues. Per the germline V gene, CDR1 is SSHAT and CDR2 is FNYEAQ (reference sequence).

The CDR3 nucleotides are TGCAGCGTTGAATCATTCGGGACAGGGGATGGCTACACCTTC. It yields the protein CSVESFGTGDGYTF. The V call is TRBV29-1, the J call TRBJ1-2, with TRBD1 matching over 10 bases. This CDR3 spans 14 amino acids. Unmatched junction bases numbered 6, after V lost 2 bases and J lost 6 bases. Germline CDR1 reads SQVTM; CDR2 reads ANQGSEA. Full variable domain (rest looked up from reference TRBV29-1 and TRBJ1-2): SAVISQKPSRDICQRGTSLTIQCQVDSQVTMMFWYRQQPGQSLTLIATANQGSEATYESGFVIDKFPISRPNLTFSTLTVSNMSPEDSSIYLCSVESFGTGDGYTFGSGTRLTVV.

In its sample, this clone was seen once. The V call is TRBV19, the J call TRBJ2-2; D possibly corresponds to TRBD1 (5 bases). Germline CDR1 LNHDA, CDR2 SQIVND (reference sequence). The CDR3 covers 14 residues. V lost 7 bases, J lost 3 bases, and 12 bases lay in between. CDR3 sequence reads: CASTAGRDTGELFF. CDR3 DNA sequence: TGTGCCAGTACCGCAGGGCGAGACACCGGGGAGCTGTTTTTT.

This chain uses TRBV5-1 with TRBJ1-4; D gene unclear. The V end lost 4 bases, the J end lost 2 bases, and 12 bases lay between the germline ends. Germline V lookup: CDR1 SGHRS, CDR2 YFSETQ. This CDR3 comprises 15 residues. This chain's CDR3 is CASSHRSATNEKLFF. In DNA form, the CDR3 reads TGCGCCAGCAGCCATCGGTCTGCGACTAATGAAAAACTGTTTTTT.

The CDR3 here is CATSRETVATNEKLFF. DNA of the CDR3: TGTGCCACCAGCAGAGAAACGGTCGCAACTAATGAAAAACTGTTTTTT. This chain uses TRBV15 with TRBJ1-4; the D is unclear. Germline V lookup: CDR1 LNHNV, CDR2 YYDKDF (reference sequence). The V and J ends lost 0 bases and 0 bases respectively, with 8 bases between them. This CDR3 has 16 amino acids.

The rearrangement joins TRBV6-5 to TRBJ2-3; D possibly corresponds to TRBD1 (6 bases). V shed 4 bases and J shed 6 bases, with 14 bases lying between them. Germline V CDR1 and CDR2: MNHEY, SVGAGI. This CDR3 has 14 amino acids. CDR3 sequence: CASSWGLEGDTQYF. CDR3 bases: TGTGCCAGCAGTTGGGGGCTAGAAGGGGATACGCAGTATTTT.

For the CDR3, the DNA is TGTGCCAGCAGCAGCGGGGACCGGGGTGACGAGCAGTACTTC. It translates to CASSSGDRGDEQYF. The V and J genes are TRBV9 and TRBJ2-7; 7 bases fit TRBD2. The V gene end was trimmed by 4 bases and the J gene end by 5 bases; junction bases not matched to a gene: 9. This CDR3 has 14 residues. CDR1 is SGDLS, CDR2 YYNGEE, per germline.

The chain is built from TRBV11-3 and TRBJ2-5, with 11 bases matching TRBD1. Germline V gene sequence: CDR1 SGHNT, CDR2 YENEEA. The CDR3 spans 15 residues. V shed 4 bases, J shed 7 bases, and the junction held 8 bases outside the gene matches. CDR3 amino acids: CASSYRTGGLVTQYF. DNA for the CDR3: TGTGCCAGCAGCTACCGGACAGGGGGCTTGGTGACCCAGTACTTC.

The chain recombines TRBV27 with TRBJ1-6; 7 bases align to TRBD1. Germline loops: CDR1 MNHEY, CDR2 SMNVEV (reference sequence). This CDR3 has 13 residues. The ends lost 4 bases at V and 6 bases at J; junction bases unmatched: 0. In DNA form, the CDR3 reads TGTGCCAGCAGTTGGGACAGTAATTCACCCCTCCACTTT. Translated: CASSWDSNSPLHF.

This clone has a handful of counts. The rearrangement joins TRBV6-1 to TRBJ1-5; the D gene is possibly TRBD1 (6 bases). Trimming removed 2 bases from V and 8 bases from J, with 16 bases in between. The CDR3 loop spans 15 amino acids. The germline gives CDR1 MNHNS, CDR2 SASEGT. The CDR3 spells CASSERSGQKKPQHF. CDR3 bases: TGTGCCAGCAGTGAAAGGTCGGGACAAAAGAAGCCCCAGCATTTT.

This sequence joins TRBV4-3 and TRBJ1-1; TRBD1 might be the D (6 bases). The germline V gene has CDR1 LGHNA and CDR2 YSLEER. CDR3 length equals 14 residues. Trimming left V 5 bases short and J 5 bases short, with 15 bases between. The CDR3 region has the DNA TGCGCCAGCAGCGAACAGGGACGGAGGACTGAAGCTTTCTTT. Its protein is CASSEQGRRTEAFF.

This chain joins TRBV7-9 and TRBJ2-5; D remains unclear. There are 16 residues in the CDR3. Germline V CDR1 and CDR2: SEHNR, FQNEAQ (reference sequence). Trimming shortened V by 2 bases and J by 1 base, and 14 bases separated the two germline ends. CDR3 in amino acids: CASSLYRSPTQETQYF. The CDR3 DNA reads TGTGCCAGCAGCTTATACCGCTCCCCTACCCAAGAGACCCAGTACTTC.

The rearrangement uses TRBV4-1 and TRBJ2-3; 7 positions match TRBD2. Germline V CDR1 and CDR2: MGHRA, YSYEKL. V was clipped by 2 bases and J by 1 base; unmatched bases: 6. CDR3 size: 16 residues. The CDR3 spells CASSQTLAGGTDTQYF. In nucleotides, the CDR3 is TGCGCCAGCAGCCAAACGTTAGCGGGTGGCACAGATACGCAGTATTTT.

The V gene is TRBV5-5, the J gene TRBJ1-1, with a possible D match to TRBD1 (5 bases). Trimming stripped 3 bases from V and 0 bases from J, with 15 bases between. Germline values: CDR1 SGHKS, CDR2 YYEKEE (reference sequence). The CDR3 loop spans 16 amino acids. The chain's CDR3 is CASSWGPASMNTEAFF. The DNA of the CDR3 is TGTGCCAGCAGCTGGGGCCCGGCATCGATGAACACTGAAGCTTTCTTT. Looking up the rest from reference TRBV5-5 and TRBJ1-1 gives the full variable domain: DAGVTQSPTHLIKTRGQQVTLRCSPISGHKSVSWYQQVLGQGPQFIFQYYEKEERGRGNFPDRFSARQFPNYSSELNVNALLLGDSALYLCASSWGPASMNTEAFFGQGTRLTVV.

This chain links TRBV28 with TRBJ1-1; D is possibly TRBD1 (6 bases). Germline lookup yields CDR1 MDHEN and CDR2 SYDVKM. Deletions cut 5 bases from V and 11 bases from J, with 18 bases between. The CDR3 sequence is 13 residues long. CDR3 loop: CASSVPGQPSAFF. The DNA for the CDR3 is TGTGCCAGCAGTGTCCCGGGACAACCCTCGGCTTTCTTT.

The chain combines TRBV13 with TRBJ1-1; 8 nucleotides line up with TRBD1. The CDR3 contains 17 residues. Per germline, CDR1 PRHDT and CDR2 FYEKMQ (reference sequence). With 3 bases clipped from V and 1 base from J, the junction kept 10 bases outside the gene matches. This CDR3 reads CASSLTGAGVGNTEAFF. The CDR3 nucleotides are TGTGCCAGCAGCTTGACAGGGGCTGGTGTTGGGAACACTGAAGCTTTCTTT.

The chain couples TRBV5-6 to TRBJ2-5; possible D gene TRBD2, 6 bases. Deletions cut 2 bases from V and 1 base from J, with 9 bases between. The CDR3 extends over 14 amino acids. CDR1 SGHDT and CDR2 YYEEEE come from the germline V gene. CDR3 sequence reads: CASSFGGPQETQYF. As DNA, the CDR3 is TGTGCCAGCAGCTTCGGAGGGCCCCAAGAGACCCAGTACTTC.

CDR3 in DNA: TGTGCCAGCAGCGAAAACTCGAGGGAGCAGTACGTC. Amino acid sequence: CASSENSREQYV. The V gene is TRBV7-9, the J gene TRBJ2-7; D is undetermined. The CDR3 runs to 12 residues. Germline V lookup: CDR1 SEHNR, CDR2 FQNEAQ (reference sequence). V was cut by 5 bases and J by 7 bases, with 12 bases left in between.

The chain combines TRBV6-4 with TRBJ2-5, with TRBD2 identical over 14 bases. The CDR3 has 16 amino acids. With V trimmed by 5 bases and J by 1 base, 3 bases remained unmatched. Germline lookup yields CDR1 MRHNA and CDR2 SNTAGT. This CDR3 is CASSPGTSGGQETQYF. As DNA, the CDR3 is TGTGCCAGCAGTCCCGGGACTAGCGGGGGCCAAGAGACCCAGTACTTC.

This chain links TRBV29-1 with TRBJ2-7, with TRBD2 identical over 12 bases. The trim removed 5 bases at V and 2 bases at J, leaving 7 bases unmatched. CDR3 size: 15 residues. The germline V gene has CDR1 SQVTM and CDR2 ANQGSEA. The DNA of the CDR3 is TGCAGCGTTACCACCCTAGCGGGGGGGGCCTACGAGCAGTACTTC. Its protein is CSVTTLAGGAYEQYF.

In this sample, this clone turned up a few times. The CDR3: CASRTGSSSYNEQFF. In DNA, the CDR3 is TGCGCCAGCCGGACAGGGTCCAGCTCCTACAATGAGCAGTTCTTC. This rearrangement joins TRBV5-1 to TRBJ2-1; TRBD1 matches at 8 bases. V was clipped by 7 bases and J by 0 bases; unmatched bases: 6. The CDR3 covers 15 residues. Germline V CDR1 and CDR2: SGHRS, YFSETQ.

CDR3 region: CAWDPGQGTDTIYF. The CDR3 DNA reads as TGTGCCTGGGATCCGGGACAGGGCACGGACACCATATATTTT. J is TRBJ1-3 and V is TRBV30; 9 bases are shared with TRBD1. J lost 8 bases, V lost 5 bases, and 10 bases had no gene match. Germline loops: CDR1 GTSNPN, CDR2 SVGIG (reference sequence). The CDR3 runs to 14 residues.

The CDR3 sequence: CASVAGRGANVLTF. The CDR3 nucleotides read TGTGCCAGCGTTGCGGGGAGAGGGGCCAACGTCCTGACTTTC. This chain links TRBV28 with TRBJ2-6; possibly TRBD2 for D (6 bases). Germline V gives CDR1 MDHEN, CDR2 SYDVKM. V lost 8 bases and J 4 bases, leaving 12 bases between the germline ends. The CDR3 length is 14 residues.

The chain carries TRBV11-2 and TRBJ2-7, with 9 bases fitting TRBD1. This CDR3 region has 15 residues. Germline CDR1 SGHAT, CDR2 FQNNGV. J gave up 7 bases and V 6 bases, and 13 bases lay outside the gene matches. CDR3 loop: CASRYPGQGSGEQYF. The CDR3 nucleotides read TGTGCCAGCAGATACCCGGGACAGGGCTCGGGTGAGCAGTACTTC. The variable domain in full, completed from reference TRBV11-2 and TRBJ2-7, reads EAGVAQSPRYKIIEKRQSVAFWCNPISGHATLYWYQQILGQGPKLLIQFQNNGVVDDSQLPKDRFSAERLKGVDSTLKIQPAKLEDSAVYLCASRYPGQGSGEQYFGPGTRLTVT.

The chain is built from TRBV6-6 and TRBJ1-3; a possible D gene is TRBD1 (6 bases). CDR3 length: 16 amino acids. Germline lookup yields CDR1 MNHNY and CDR2 SVGAGI (reference sequence). Trimming took off 7 bases at V and 1 base at J, with 17 bases between the two ends. The CDR3 bases are TGTGCCAGCACCCAGGGGCCGCCGTGGTCTGGAAACACCATATATTTT. Its translation is CASTQGPPWSGNTIYF.

This clone occurred a few times. The V gene is TRBV7-9, the J gene TRBJ2-6, with a tentative D call TRBD2 (5 bases). The length of the CDR3 is 17 residues. Germline CDR1 reads SEHNR; CDR2 reads FQNEAQ (reference sequence). Trimming shortened V by 5 bases and J by 0 bases, and 14 bases separated the two germline ends. This CDR3 is CASSPVGITSGANVLTF. The CDR3 bases are TGTGCCAGCAGCCCCGTCGGGATAACCTCTGGGGCCAACGTCCTGACTTTC.

This clone was observed a handful of times. V is TRBV6-4 and J is TRBJ2-3; perhaps TRBD1 as D (6 bases). This CDR3 spans 13 amino acids. Trimming stripped 4 bases from V and 2 bases from J, with 7 bases between. CDR1 and CDR2 from the germline V gene are MRHNA and SNTAGT. The CDR3 DNA follows: TGTGCCAGCAGTGCAGGGGCCACAGATACGCAGTATTTT. It encodes CASSAGATDTQYF.

The CDR3 spells CASSQGPGGRLETQYF. The DNA for the CDR3 is TGCGCCAGCAGCCAAGGGCCGGGGGGGCGGTTGGAGACCCAGTACTTC. The J gene is TRBJ2-5, the V gene TRBV4-3; TRBD2 aligns across 8 bases. CDR3 length: 16 amino acids. V lost 1 base and J lost 5; bases outside the gene matches: 9. Looked up from germline, CDR1 is LGHNA and CDR2 is YSLEER.

The sample holds one count of this clone. CDR3 bases: TGCAGTGGGGTTAGCGGGAAGCAGTTCTTC. This encodes CSGVSGKQFF. The V call is TRBV20-1, the J call TRBJ2-1; 8 nucleotides agree with TRBD2. The V gene end was trimmed by 7 bases and the J gene end by 11 bases; junction bases not matched to a gene: 4. The CDR3 contains 10 residues. The germline V gene has CDR1 DFQATT and CDR2 SNEGSKA (reference sequence).

V and J are TRBV9 and TRBJ2-7; possibly TRBD2 for D (5 bases). In germline, CDR1 is SGDLS, CDR2 YYNGEE. Trimming cost V 0 bases and J 2 bases, with 9 bases left between them. The CDR3 extends over 14 amino acids. The CDR3 DNA follows: TGTGCCAGCAGCGTAGAGCTAGCTCCCTACGAGCAGTACTTC. It translates to CASSVELAPYEQYF.